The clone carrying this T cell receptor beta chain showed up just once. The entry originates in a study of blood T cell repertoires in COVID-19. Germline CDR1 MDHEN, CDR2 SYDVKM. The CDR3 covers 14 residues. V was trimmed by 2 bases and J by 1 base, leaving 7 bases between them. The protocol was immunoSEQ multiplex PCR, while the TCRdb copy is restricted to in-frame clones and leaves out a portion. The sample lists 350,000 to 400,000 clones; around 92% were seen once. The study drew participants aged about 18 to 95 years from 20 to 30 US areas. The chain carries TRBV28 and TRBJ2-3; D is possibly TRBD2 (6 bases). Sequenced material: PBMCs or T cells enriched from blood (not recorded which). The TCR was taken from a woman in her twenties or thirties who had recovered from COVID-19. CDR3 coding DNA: TGTGCCAGCAGTTTAACGGGAGGCACAGATACGCAGTATTTT. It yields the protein CASSLTGGTDTQYF.